These T cell receptor beta chains were read from a single sample in a study of resident and recirculating memory T cells in vitiligo. The assay was immunoSEQ multiplex PCR, and TCRdb's table has in-frame clones only and misses some. This sample carries 40,000 to 50,000 clones, around 90% of them seen once, and the ten largest clones take about 4.5%. The sample was blood. Receptors were obtained from a male donor with vitiligo. Both conserved end residues are part of each CDR3. Each record gives: D gene, clone size, J gene, V gene, CDR3 protein, CDR3 DNA. D genes are given only for firm matches. Only part of the rows carry a size: once, few, many, or a class if the clone is expanded.

TRBD2	-	TRBJ2-2	TRBV7-3	CASSFGLAGTGELFF	TGTGCCAGCAGCTTTGGCCTAGCGGGCACCGGGGAGCTGTTTTTT
TRBD1	-	TRBJ2-6	TRBV5-4	CASSKPGQSFSGANVLTF	TGTGCCAGCAGCAAACCGGGACAGTCTTTCTCTGGGGCCAACGTCCTGACTTTC
TRBD2	once	TRBJ2-3	TRBV6-6	CASSRGGGAGTQYF	TGTGCCAGCAGTAGAGGCGGGGGGGCGGGTACGCAGTATTTT
-	-	TRBJ1-1	TRBV10-3	CAISEGQGHTEAFF	TGTGCCATCAGTGAGGGGCAGGGTCACACTGAAGCTTTCTTT
-	-	TRBJ2-3	TRBV27	CASNPMWGATDTQYF	TGTGCCAGCAATCCGATGTGGGGCGCGACAGATACGCAGTATTTT
TRBD2	-	TRBJ2-2	TRBV4-3	CASSQDLGGGGGELFF	TGCGCCAGCAGCCAAGATTTGGGCGGGGGTGGCGGGGAGCTGTTTTTT
TRBD2	once	TRBJ2-1	TRBV7-8	CASSLVPGGLNNEQFF	TGTGCCAGCAGCTTAGTCCCGGGGGGACTAAACAATGAGCAGTTCTTC
-	-	TRBJ1-2	TRBV6-5	CASSPIQGLVGYTF	TGTGCCAGCAGTCCTATACAGGGCTTAGTTGGCTACACCTTC
-	-	TRBJ2-1	TRBV27	CASWTGINEQFF	TGTGCCAGCTGGACGGGGATTAATGAGCAGTTCTTC
-	-	TRBJ2-5	TRBV7-9	CASSFQGRQETQYF	TGTGCCAGCAGCTTTCAGGGTAGGCAAGAGACCCAGTACTTC
-	-	TRBJ2-3	TRBV6-1	CASTTWGDPGDTQYF	TGTGCCAGTACCACATGGGGGGACCCGGGAGATACGCAGTATTTT
-	-	TRBJ1-5	TRBV5-6	CASSEGTYSNQPQHF	TGTGCCAGCAGCGAAGGGACTTATAGCAATCAGCCCCAGCATTTT
-	-	TRBJ2-3	TRBV4-3	CASSQEWRGPLPVTQYF	TGCGCCAGCAGCCAAGAATGGCGCGGCCCACTCCCCGTAACGCAGTATTTT
-	-	TRBJ2-3	TRBV7-2	CASSISSYTQYF	TGTGCCAGCAGCATCTCGAGCTATACGCAGTATTTT
TRBD2	-	TRBJ2-4	TRBV18	CASSQTSGGADIQYF	TGTGCCAGCAGCCAAACTAGCGGGGGGGCCGACATTCAGTACTTC
-	-	TRBJ2-1	TRBV7-9	CASSETRSEQFF	TGTGCCAGCAGCGAAACCCGTAGTGAGCAGTTCTTC
TRBD1	-	TRBJ1-4	TRBV6-6	CASSYRQGRLEKLFF	TGTGCCAGCAGTTACCGACAGGGCCGGCTTGAAAAACTGTTTTTT
-	-	TRBJ1-4	TRBV5-8	CASSLRTWTATNEKLFF	TGTGCCAGCAGCTTGAGGACTTGGACAGCAACTAATGAAAAACTGTTTTTT
-	-	TRBJ1-6	TRBV30	CAWSRGSRNNSPLHF	TGTGCCTGGAGTCGAGGATCCCGCAATAATTCACCCCTCCACTTT
-	-	TRBJ1-1	TRBV7-8	CASSPRDGEDEAFF	TGTGCCAGCAGCCCGCGCGACGGGGAGGATGAAGCTTTCTTT
-	-	TRBJ1-3	TRBV18	CASSPQQVPGNTIYF	TGTGCCAGCTCACCTCAACAGGTTCCTGGAAACACCATATATTTT
TRBD2	-	TRBJ2-5	TRBV7-9	CASTGGGRGQETQYF	TGTGCCAGCACCGGGGGGGGTAGGGGACAAGAGACCCAGTACTTC
-	-	TRBJ2-5	TRBV6-6	CASSYSFLETQYF	TGTGCCAGCAGTTACTCTTTTCTGGAGACCCAGTACTTC
TRBD1	-	TRBJ2-7	TRBV6-6	CASIPGTGALSYEQYF	TGTGCCAGCATTCCCGGGACAGGGGCTCTTTCCTACGAGCAGTACTTC
TRBD1	-	TRBJ1-2	TRBV10-3	CAISESYRGGGYTF	TGTGCCATCAGTGAGTCTTACAGGGGTGGTGGCTACACCTTC
TRBD2	-	TRBJ2-3	TRBV16	CASSQFGAGVSTDTQYF	TGTGCCAGCAGCCAATTTGGAGCGGGGGTTTCCACAGATACGCAGTATTTT
TRBD2	-	TRBJ2-7	TRBV7-9	CASSSLAGKTYEQYF	TGTGCCAGCAGCTCGTTAGCGGGGAAGACCTACGAGCAGTACTTC
-	-	TRBJ1-3	TRBV6-1	CASSVRTQGTTIYF	TGTGCCAGCAGTGTCCGGACACAGGGTACCACCATATATTTT
TRBD1	-	TRBJ2-2	TRBV5-6	CASSSNDREWTGELFF	TGTGCCAGCAGCTCTAACGACAGGGAGTGGACCGGGGAGCTGTTTTTT
-	-	TRBJ1-1	TRBV29-1	CSVDPLPQAFF	TGCAGCGTTGATCCACTGCCCCAAGCTTTCTTT
-	-	TRBJ2-1	TRBV19	CASSPLSTARYDEQFF	TGTGCCAGTAGTCCGCTATCGACAGCCCGGTACGATGAGCAGTTCTTC
TRBD1	-	TRBJ1-5	TRBV11-3	CASSPKRGQAQPQHF	TGTGCCAGCAGCCCTAAAAGGGGACAGGCTCAGCCCCAGCATTTT
TRBD1	-	TRBJ2-5	TRBV6-5	CASIPTGQGRETQYF	TGTGCCAGCATTCCCACGGGACAGGGGAGAGAGACCCAGTACTTC
-	-	TRBJ1-6	TRBV25-1	CASTFSSYNSPLHF	TGTGCCAGCACTTTTAGCTCCTATAATTCACCCCTCCACTTT
TRBD1	-	TRBJ1-4	TRBV7-6	CASSLGTALAAEKLFF	TGTGCCAGCAGCCTAGGGACAGCTCTGGCGGCTGAAAAACTGTTTTTT
TRBD1	-	TRBJ2-2	TRBV5-1	CASNDRVNTGELFF	TGCGCCAGCAATGACAGGGTGAACACCGGGGAGCTGTTTTTT
TRBD1	-	TRBJ1-5	TRBV7-2	CASRGTGNQPQHF	TGTGCCAGCAGAGGGACAGGCAATCAGCCCCAGCATTTT
-	-	TRBJ1-2	TRBV7-6	CASSLSGRTQTGYTF	TGTGCCAGCAGCTTATCCGGAAGGACACAGACTGGCTACACCTTC
TRBD2	-	TRBJ2-3	TRBV10-3	CAISEGGRGSGTDTQYF	TGTGCCATCAGTGAGGGGGGGAGGGGCTCCGGCACAGATACGCAGTATTTT
TRBD2	-	TRBJ2-1	TRBV5-1	CASSFSRTSGGAYNEQFF	TGCGCCAGCAGCTTTAGCCGGACTAGCGGGGGGGCCTACAATGAGCAGTTCTTC
-	-	TRBJ2-1	TRBV5-6	CASSRDWGQFF	TGTGCCAGCAGTAGGGACTGGGGGCAGTTCTTC
-	-	TRBJ1-6	TRBV12-5	CASAGPGGSPLHF	TGTGCTAGCGCGGGCCCGGGGGGTTCACCCCTCCACTTT
-	-	TRBJ2-7	TRBV29-1	CSVETGQPYEQYF	TGCAGCGTTGAAACAGGGCAGCCCTACGAGCAGTACTTC
-	few	TRBJ1-5	TRBV7-2	CASSSRTSPQHF	TGTGCCAGCAGCTCTAGGACATCCCCCCAGCATTTT
-	few	TRBJ2-2	TRBV5-1	CASAFGGLNTGELFF	TGCGCCAGCGCCTTTGGCGGATTGAACACCGGGGAGCTGTTTTTT
TRBD1	-	TRBJ1-2	TRBV6-5	CASSYGTGLDGYTF	TGTGCCAGCAGTTACGGGACAGGGCTCGATGGCTACACCTTC
-	-	TRBJ1-4	TRBV7-2	CASSFSTNEKLFF	TGTGCCAGCAGCTTTAGCACTAATGAAAAACTGTTTTTT
-	-	TRBJ2-2	TRBV27	CASSRNRDTGELFF	TGTGCCAGCAGTAGGAATCGGGACACCGGGGAGCTGTTTTTT
-	-	TRBJ2-1	TRBV11-2	CASSLMALRGGSYNEQFF	TGTGCCAGCAGCTTGATGGCGCTAAGGGGGGGCTCCTACAATGAGCAGTTCTTC
TRBD2	-	TRBJ2-1	TRBV7-2	CASSSTGTSNEQFF	TGTGCCAGCAGCTCGACCGGGACTAGTAATGAGCAGTTCTTC
-	-	TRBJ2-5	TRBV6-6	CASSYGGSLQETQYF	TGTGCCAGCAGTTACGGGGGCTCCTTGCAAGAGACCCAGTACTTC
-	few	TRBJ2-7	TRBV19	CASSRESSYEQYF	TGTGCCAGTAGCCGGGAAAGCTCCTACGAGCAGTACTTC
TRBD1	-	TRBJ2-1	TRBV9	CVSSVTGVNEQFF	TGTGTCAGCAGCGTGACAGGGGTCAATGAGCAGTTCTTC
-	-	TRBJ2-1	TRBV19	CASSGDNNEQFF	TGTGCCAGTAGTGGGGACAACAATGAGCAGTTCTTC